The next 10 T cell receptor beta chains were all read from a single sample in a study of shared clonotypes between healthy human individuals. Data came from immunoSEQ multiplex PCR; TCRdb stores just in-frame clones and leaves some out. The sample has around 990,000 clones; 60% to 85% are singletons. The sample taken for sequencing was memory CD4+ T cells from PBMCs. The subset is: CD45RA-negative fraction. The receptor source for this set is a man between 18 and 29 years old in good health. Some clones in this sample may be carry-over from other donors' samples.

The J gene is TRBJ1-3, the V gene TRBV28, with D tentatively TRBD1 (5 bases). Per the germline V gene, CDR1 is MDHEN and CDR2 is SYDVKM. V was trimmed by 6 bases and J by 3 bases, leaving 21 bases between them. CDR3 length: 17 residues. CDR3 protein: CASSLLQGASLGNTIYF. The CDR3 DNA is TGTGCCAGCAGCCTTCTCCAAGGGGCTTCTCTTGGAAACACCATATATTTT.

The CDR3 DNA reads as TGTGCCTGGAGTGTACGAGTTAGCGGGAGGTCGCCCGCCGGGGAGCTGTTTTTT. This gives the protein CAWSVRVSGRSPAGELFF. The chain is built from TRBV30 and TRBJ2-2, with 10 bases identical to TRBD2. Germline trimming cut 0 bases from V and 6 bases from J; bases unmatched to any gene: 13. The CDR3 totals 18 residues. CDR1 GTSNPN and CDR2 SVGIG come from the germline V gene (reference sequence).

Comments on this clone: Within the sample, other DNA sequences also encode this same CDR3. Written as DNA, the CDR3 is TGCAGCGTGGGACAGGGGGACACTGAAGCTTTCTTT. Translation gives CSVGQGDTEAFF. The chain links TRBV29-1 to TRBJ1-1; TRBD1 matches 11 bases. V dropped 6 bases and J dropped 3; count of bases not matched to a gene: 0. Germline loops: CDR1 SQVTM, CDR2 ANQGSEA. This CDR3 has 12 residues. Drawing the rest from reference TRBV29-1 and TRBJ1-1, the complete variable domain is SAVISQKPSRDICQRGTSLTIQCQVDSQVTMMFWYRQQPGQSLTLIATANQGSEATYESGFVIDKFPISRPNLTFSTLTVSNMSPEDSSIYLCSVGQGDTEAFFGQGTRLTVV.

J is TRBJ2-7 and V is TRBV6-5, with D hard to call. Germline CDR1 is MNHEY and CDR2 is SVGAGI. CDR3 size: 13 residues. V dropped 0 bases and J dropped 2 bases, with 5 bases sitting between them. As DNA, the CDR3 is TGTGCCAGCAGTTACTCGGACGCCTACGAGCAGTACTTC. It yields the protein CASSYSDAYEQYF.

A note on this clone: Other DNA variants within this sample encode the same CDR3. The chain is built from TRBV7-9 and TRBJ2-1; tentative D call: TRBD2 (5 bases). Trimming removed 2 bases from V and 6 bases from J, with 5 bases in between. This CDR3 region has 12 residues. Per the germline V gene, CDR1 is SEHNR and CDR2 is FQNEAQ (reference sequence). The CDR3 sequence: CASSLRGNEQFF. CDR3 bases: TGTGCCAGCAGCTTACGGGGCAATGAGCAGTTCTTC.

This chain uses TRBV27 with TRBJ1-2; D perhaps matches TRBD1 (5 bases). Trimming removed 2 bases at V and 4 bases at J, with 11 bases between. Germline CDR1 reads MNHEY; CDR2 reads SMNVEV (reference sequence). The CDR3 is 14 residues long. The CDR3 sequence: CASSLAGTSYGYTF. The CDR3 DNA reads as TGTGCCAGCAGTTTAGCAGGGACCTCCTATGGCTACACCTTC.

This sequence joins TRBV5-1 and TRBJ2-4; D remains ambiguous. V was pared by 0 bases and J by 5 bases, with 9 bases between. Looked up from germline, CDR1 is SGHRS and CDR2 is YFSETQ. This CDR3 has 14 residues. CDR3 coding DNA: TGCGCCAGCAGCTTGGCAGGCACCCAAAACATTCAGTACTTC. Translated: CASSLAGTQNIQYF.

The chain has TRBV27 and TRBJ2-5; 8 nucleotides match TRBD1. The CDR3 loop spans 16 amino acids. The germline gives CDR1 MNHEY, CDR2 SMNVEV (reference sequence). Trimming cost V 7 bases and J 4 bases; bases outside gene matches: 14. Here the CDR3 DNA reads TGTGCCAGCACCAGACAGGGGTCCTTTTCGCGAGAGACCCAGTACTTC. Protein product: CASTRQGSFSRETQYF.

The genes are TRBV5-4 and TRBJ2-1, with D perhaps TRBD1 (6 bases). V was shortened by 4 bases and J by 0 bases, with 17 bases between the two germline ends. In germline, CDR1 is SGHNT, CDR2 YYREEE (reference sequence). The CDR3 is 17 residues long. CDR3 sequence reads: CASSIMTGQSSYNEQFF. The CDR3, as DNA: TGTGCCAGCAGCATTATGACAGGCCAGAGCTCCTACAATGAGCAGTTCTTC. Using reference TRBV5-4 and TRBJ2-1 for the parts outside the CDR3, the full variable domain is ETGVTQSPTHLIKTRGQQVTLRCSSQSGHNTVSWYQQALGQGPQFIFQYYREEENGRGNFPPRFSGLQFPNYSSELNVNALELDDSALYLCASSIMTGQSSYNEQFFGPGTRLTVL.

This clone was observed a handful of times. The genes are TRBV30 and TRBJ1-1; TRBD1 might be the D (6 bases). Germline V CDR1 and CDR2: GTSNPN, SVGIG (reference sequence). Trimming removed 3 bases at V and 10 bases at J, with 12 bases between. The CDR3 totals 11 residues. The CDR3 spells CAWRGQSGAFF. The CDR3 DNA is TGTGCCTGGAGAGGACAGTCGGGAGCTTTCTTT.